Described below is a single TCR beta chain sequence and its context. The entry originates in a study of blood T cell repertoires in COVID-19. The CDR3 is made up of 18 amino acids. V dropped 0 bases and J dropped 6; count of bases not matched to a gene: 12. Germline CDR1 reads KGHSH; CDR2 reads LQKENI. Here immunoSEQ multiplex PCR was the method, and the copy in TCRdb shows in-frame clones only, minus some. This table has about 210,000 clones, around four fifths appearing once. The TCR comes from a man aged 45 to 65 with active or convalescent COVID-19. The V call is TRBV18, the J call TRBJ1-2, with 11 bases matching TRBD1. Sequenced sample: peripheral blood. As DNA, the CDR3 is TGTGCCAGCTCACCACCTCAAGGACAGGGGGCGCCTGAGAATGGCTACACCTTC. It codes for CASSPPQGQGAPENGYTF.